Listed below are T cell receptor beta chains from one sample, sequenced in a study of patients and donors after allogeneic stem cell transplantation. MiXCR, applied by TCRdb to the RT-PCR reads, yields one record per CDR3 protein. The sample holds about a million distinct CDR3 sequences, approximately 18% seen once. Sample: blood, either unsorted or a sorted T cell fraction (not recorded which). The origin of the receptors is a human donor who was either an allogeneic HSCT recipient or a stem cell or donor lymphocyte infusion donor (not recorded which). It is not recorded whose cells these are; they may come from a transplant donor. The CDR3 runs from the conserved cysteine through the conserved F or W. D genes are given only for firm matches. Clone size is not always given. Where it is, it says once, few, many or a class for expanded clones.

j_gene | v_gene | abundance | d_gene | CDR3aa | CDR3nt
TRBJ2-5 | TRBV4-1 | - | - | CASSPYVFLLTQYF | TGCGCCAGCAGCCCTTACGTATTCCTTCTGACCCAGTACTTC
TRBJ2-1 | TRBV7-3 | - | - | CASSLRASSNEQFF | TGTGCCAGCAGCTTAAGGGCCTCCTCGAATGAGCAGTTCTTC
TRBJ2-6 | TRBV7-9 | - | TRBD1 | CASSIQGAGANVLTF | TGTGCCAGCAGTATACAGGGGGCTGGGGCCAACGTCCTGACTTTC
TRBJ1-1 | TRBV7-9 | - | TRBD1 | CVIRGQGITEAFF | TGTGTAATAAGGGGACAGGGGATAACTGAAGCTTTCTTT
TRBJ2-4 | TRBV20-1 | - | - | CSADLAKNIQYF | TGCAGTGCAGATCTAGCCAAAAACATTCAGTACTTC
TRBJ1-2 | TRBV18 | - | TRBD1 | CASSPGQERYYGYTF | TGTGCCAGCTCACCGGGACAGGAAAGATACTATGGCTACACCTTC
TRBJ2-7 | TRBV20-1 | many | - | CSASWQGRREQYF | TGCAGTGCTAGTTGGCAGGGGAGGAGAGAGCAGTACTTC
TRBJ1-1 | TRBV18 | few | TRBD1 | CASALQGILNTEAFF | TGTGCCAGCGCGCTACAGGGGATACTGAACACTGAAGCTTTCTTT
TRBJ2-1 | TRBV20-1 | few | TRBD2 | CSAPGLAEFRDEQFF | TGCAGTGCCCCGGGACTAGCGGAGTTTAGGGATGAGCAGTTCTTC
TRBJ2-2 | TRBV12-3/TRBV12-4 | - | TRBD2 | CASSFLLSGGDYTGELFF | TGTGCCAGCAGTTTTCTTTTAAGCGGGGGCGACTACACCGGGGAGCTGTTTTTT
TRBJ2-1 | TRBV10-3 | - | - | CAISGAFSYNEQFF | TGTGCCATCAGTGGTGCCTTCTCCTACAATGAGCAGTTCTTC
TRBJ2-3 | TRBV5-1 | many | - | CASSLASTSTDTQYF | TGCGCCAGCAGCTTGGCCAGTACTAGCACAGATACGCAGTATTTT
TRBJ2-1 | TRBV5-1 | many | TRBD1 | CASSSGQGSYNEQFF | TGCGCCAGCAGCTCGGGACAGGGCTCCTACAATGAGCAGTTCTTC
TRBJ1-1 | TRBV9 | - | TRBD1 | CASSGASDREVSLNTEAFF | TGTGCCAGCAGCGGAGCATCGGACAGGGAGGTTAGTCTGAACACTGAAGCTTTCTTT
TRBJ2-7 | TRBV5-5 | - | TRBD1 | CASSPRQGWGLYEQYF | TGTGCCAGCAGCCCAAGACAGGGATGGGGATTATACGAGCAGTACTTC
TRBJ2-1 | TRBV15 | - | - | CATSNFREGDEQFF | TGTGCCACCAGCAACTTCAGGGAAGGGGATGAGCAGTTCTTC
TRBJ2-6 | TRBV11-2 | - | - | CASSATLENVLTF | TGTGCCAGCAGCGCGACACTCGAGAACGTCCTGACTTTC
TRBJ2-7 | TRBV7-9 | few | - | CASSLSQGGNEQYF | TGTGCCAGCAGCTTATCTCAGGGTGGGAACGAGCAGTACTTC
TRBJ2-1 | TRBV18 | - | - | CASSPGWYNEQFF | TGTGCCAGCTCACCAGGGTGGTACAATGAGCAGTTCTTC
TRBJ2-1 | TRBV6-1 | - | - | CASIRLGKTYNEQFF | TGTGCCAGCATTAGGTTGGGGAAGACCTACAATGAGCAGTTCTTC
TRBJ2-2 | TRBV5-1 | - | - | CASSFVGANTGELFF | TGCGCCAGCAGCTTTGTAGGGGCAAACACCGGGGAGCTGTTTTTT
TRBJ2-7 | TRBV3-1 | - | - | CASSQGRRSYEQYF | TGTGCCAGCAGCCAAGGGAGGCGGTCCTACGAGCAGTACTTC
TRBJ1-2 | TRBV6-1 | - | - | CASRRGDGVGGGYTF | TGTGCCAGCCGAAGGGGTGACGGCGTGGGGGGAGGCTACACCTTC
TRBJ2-3 | TRBV12-3/TRBV12-4 | - | - | CASSFGGAGTDTQYF | TGTGCCAGCAGTTTTGGGGGCGCCGGCACAGATACGCAGTATTTT
TRBJ1-5 | TRBV10-3 | few | - | CAISESRGNPNQPQHF | TGTGCCATCAGTGAGTCGAGAGGGAACCCCAATCAGCCCCAGCATTTT
TRBJ2-5 | TRBV14 | - | - | CASSHRGIQETQYF | TGTGCCAGCAGCCATCGGGGAATTCAAGAGACCCAGTACTTC
TRBJ2-2 | TRBV4-2 | - | TRBD2 | CASSQEGGGTSNTGELFF | TGTGCCAGCAGCCAAGAGGGCGGGGGGACTTCGAACACCGGGGAGCTGTTTTTT
TRBJ2-1 | TRBV20-1 | - | TRBD2 | CSARGLREAYNEQFF | TGCAGTGCTAGAGGGTTGCGGGAGGCCTACAATGAGCAGTTCTTC
TRBJ2-5 | TRBV6-1 | few | - | CASSPTGSPGETQYF | TGTGCCAGCAGTCCGACCGGGAGTCCCGGGGAGACCCAGTACTTC
TRBJ2-1 | TRBV4-1 | few | - | CASSQEMGEQFF | TGCGCCAGCAGCCAAGAGATGGGAGAGCAGTTCTTC
TRBJ1-2 | TRBV7-9 | - | TRBD1 | CASSTETGNYGYTF | TGTGCCAGCAGCACCGAGACAGGGAACTATGGCTACACCTTC
TRBJ1-5 | TRBV30 | - | TRBD1 | CAWSDRGQNQPQHF | TGTGCCTGGAGTGACAGGGGTCAGAATCAGCCCCAGCATTTT
TRBJ1-1 | TRBV20-1 | many | - | CSARFIDPLKNTEAFF | TGCAGTGCTAGATTTATCGACCCACTCAAGAACACTGAAGCTTTCTTT
TRBJ1-2 | TRBV4-2 | - | - | CASSQERGPWGYGYTF | TGTGCCAGCAGCCAAGAGCGGGGGCCGTGGGGCTATGGCTACACCTTC
TRBJ1-1 | TRBV7-6 | many | - | CASSPRVGGTEAFF | TGTGCCAGCAGCCCCAGGGTAGGCGGCACTGAAGCTTTCTTT
TRBJ2-3 | TRBV12-3/TRBV12-4 | once | TRBD1 | CASSSTGFTDAQYF | TGTGCCAGCAGTTCGACAGGGTTCACAGATGCGCAGTATTTT
TRBJ1-5 | TRBV15 | once | - | CATSEETVSDRQPQHF | TGTGCCACCAGCGAGGAGACAGTTTCTGATCGCCAGCCCCAGCATTTT
TRBJ2-5 | TRBV4-1 | - | TRBD2 | CASSPVLAGAQETQYF | TGCGCCAGCAGCCCAGTTTTAGCGGGAGCTCAAGAGACCCAGTACTTC